Sequencing of this TCR beta chain was carried out in a study of blood T cell repertoires in COVID-19. Looking at the study overall: From the United States, Italy and Spain came samples of acute and convalescent COVID-19. Sample material is recorded as cDNA or gDNA derived from T cells, B-cell-depleted T cells, or PBMCs.

Study processing details: Reference gene primer amplification yielded estimated nucleated cell counts. Sequencing used immunoSEQ multiplex PCR; TCRdb keeps in-frame clones, though not all of them. For V, J and clone size, that table is used; D and trimming come from the DNA. The sample contains over 400,000 clones, roughly 89% of which appear only once. The CDR3 spans 14 residues. With V trimmed by 3 bases and J by 4 bases, 3 bases remained unmatched. CDR1 is KGHSH and CDR2 is LQKENI in the germline V gene. V gene TRBV18 combines with J gene TRBJ1-3, with 7 positions matching TRBD1. The material sequenced was peripheral blood. The TCR was taken from a woman aged 25 to 39 with active or convalescent COVID-19. The CDR3 nucleotides are TGTGCCAGCTCACCGACAGGGAGAGGAAACACCATATATTTT. Its translation: CASSPTGRGNTIYF.